Sequencing of this T cell receptor beta chain was carried out in a study of chemoradiotherapy in HPV16-positive cancers. Study-wide findings and caveats: HPV-responsive T-cell expansion during chemoradiotherapy was linked to improved recurrence-free survival in HPV16-positive patients. Candidate HPV-specific clones and E7-related TCR motifs grew in tumor during treatment. Functional assays defining HPV-specific T cells used only a couple of HPV16-positive patients.

Repertoires were sampled repeatedly during chemoradiotherapy. TCRdb's table, derived via immunoSEQ multiplex PCR, lists solely in-frame clones and lacks some. The sample carries roughly 1,500 clones, about 74% recorded once. Concerning this clone: The antigen remains unidentified.

Germline lookup yields CDR1 MNHEY and CDR2 SVGAGI. Deletions cut 6 bases from V and 10 bases from J, with 13 bases between. The CDR3 runs 13 residues. The clonotype comes from a human donor with HPV-associated anogenital cancer. The V call is TRBV6-5, the J call TRBJ1-6, with D unresolved. Specimen: tumor tissue, collected from a patient who underwent chemoradiotherapy. The CDR3 DNA follows: TGTGCCAGCAGCCTCTCGAAGGACTCACCCCTCCACTTT. This encodes CASSLSKDSPLHF.